The 3 T cell receptor beta chains below all came from one sample that was sequenced in a study of blood T cell repertoires in COVID-19. Assay used: immunoSEQ multiplex PCR; TCRdb lists only in-frame clones, some missing. This sample carries fewer than 250,000 clones, roughly nine tenths of them seen once, and the ten largest clones take about 2%. Material for sequencing was peripheral blood. The receptors originated from a woman aged 45-60 years with acute or convalescent COVID-19.

The chain couples TRBV9 to TRBJ2-7, with TRBD2 matching 9 bases. Per the germline V gene, CDR1 is SGDLS and CDR2 is YYNGEE. This CDR3 spans 13 amino acids. V dropped 0 bases and J dropped 9; count of bases not matched to a gene: 4. CDR3 coding DNA: TGTGCCAGCAGCGTAGAGGGACTAGCTCGGCAGTACTTC. Amino acid sequence: CASSVEGLARQYF.

This chain joins TRBV19 and TRBJ1-2, with D possibly TRBD1 on 5 matching bases. Germline CDR1 LNHDA, CDR2 SQIVND (reference sequence). V dropped 4 bases and J dropped 2 bases, with 14 bases sitting between them. This CDR3 region has 15 residues. CDR3 sequence (DNA): TGTGCCAGTAGTACTACCGGGGGACCGAACTATGGCTACACCTTC. The encoded protein is CASSTTGGPNYGYTF.

The rearrangement uses TRBV6-5 and TRBJ1-4; 10 bases line up with TRBD1. Trimming removed 5 bases from V and 8 bases from J; junction bases left unmatched: 5. This CDR3 has 14 residues. CDR1 MNHEY and CDR2 SVGAGI come from the germline V gene. The CDR3 bases are TGTGCCAGCAGTCCGGGACAGGGGAACGAAAAACTGTTTTTT. As protein: CASSPGQGNEKLFF.